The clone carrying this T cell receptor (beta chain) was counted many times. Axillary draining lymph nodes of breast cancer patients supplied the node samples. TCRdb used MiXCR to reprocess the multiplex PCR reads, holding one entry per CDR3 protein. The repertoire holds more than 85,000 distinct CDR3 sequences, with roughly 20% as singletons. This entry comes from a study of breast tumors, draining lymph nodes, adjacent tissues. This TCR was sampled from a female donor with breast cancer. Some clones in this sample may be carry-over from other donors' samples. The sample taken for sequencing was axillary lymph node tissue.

CDR3 sequence reads: CASKLDRSSYEQYF. The DNA of the CDR3 is TGTGCCAGCAAGTTGGACAGGAGTTCCTACGAGCAGTACTTC. The gene calls are TRBV6-1 and TRBJ2-7, with TRBD1 identical over 7 bases. CDR1 is MNHNS, CDR2 SASEGT, per germline. The CDR3 spans 14 residues. Losses at the gene ends were 7 bases for V and 1 base for J; bases not matched to a gene: 7.